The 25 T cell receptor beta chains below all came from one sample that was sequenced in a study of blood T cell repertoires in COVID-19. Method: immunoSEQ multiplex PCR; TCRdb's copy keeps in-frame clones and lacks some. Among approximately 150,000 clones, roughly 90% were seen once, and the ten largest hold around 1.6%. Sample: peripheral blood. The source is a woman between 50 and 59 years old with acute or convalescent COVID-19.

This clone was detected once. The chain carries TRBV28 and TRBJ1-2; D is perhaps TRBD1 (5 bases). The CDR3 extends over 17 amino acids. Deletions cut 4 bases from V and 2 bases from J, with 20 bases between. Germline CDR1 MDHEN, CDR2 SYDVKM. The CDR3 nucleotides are TGTGCCAGCAGTTCAACTCTTACAGGTGCCTCAAACTATGGCTACACCTTC. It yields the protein CASSSTLTGASNYGYTF.

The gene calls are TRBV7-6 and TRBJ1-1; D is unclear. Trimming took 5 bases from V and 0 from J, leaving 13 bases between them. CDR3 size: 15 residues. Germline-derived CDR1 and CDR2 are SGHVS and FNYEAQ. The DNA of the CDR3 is TGTGCCAGCAGCCTCTTTGGCGGGATGAACACTGAAGCTTTCTTT. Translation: CASSLFGGMNTEAFF.

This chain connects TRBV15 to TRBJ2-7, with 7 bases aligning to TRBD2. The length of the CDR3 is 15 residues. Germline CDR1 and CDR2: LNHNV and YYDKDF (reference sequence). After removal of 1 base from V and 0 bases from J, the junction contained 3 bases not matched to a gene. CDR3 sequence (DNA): TGTGCCACCAGCAGAGTTCGCGGGAGCTCCTACGAGCAGTACTTC. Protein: CATSRVRGSSYEQYF. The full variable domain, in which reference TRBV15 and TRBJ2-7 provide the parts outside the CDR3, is DAMVIQNPRYQVTQFGKPVTLSCSQTLNHNVMYWYQQKSSQAPKLLFHYYDKDFNNEADTPDNFQSRRPNTSFCFLDIRSPGLGDTAMYLCATSRVRGSSYEQYFGPGTRLTVT.

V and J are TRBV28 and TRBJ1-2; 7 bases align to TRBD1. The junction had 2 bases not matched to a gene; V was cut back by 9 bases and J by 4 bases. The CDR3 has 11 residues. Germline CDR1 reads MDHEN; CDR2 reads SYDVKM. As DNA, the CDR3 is TGTGCCAGTCAGGGGGGCTATGGCTACACCTTC. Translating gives CASQGGYGYTF.

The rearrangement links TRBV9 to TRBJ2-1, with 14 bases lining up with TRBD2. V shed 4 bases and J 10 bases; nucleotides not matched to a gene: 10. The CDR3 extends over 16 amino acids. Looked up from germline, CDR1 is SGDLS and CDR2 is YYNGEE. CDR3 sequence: CASSPGGTSGSQEQFF. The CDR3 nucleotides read TGTGCCAGCAGCCCAGGCGGGACTAGCGGGAGTCAGGAGCAGTTCTTC.

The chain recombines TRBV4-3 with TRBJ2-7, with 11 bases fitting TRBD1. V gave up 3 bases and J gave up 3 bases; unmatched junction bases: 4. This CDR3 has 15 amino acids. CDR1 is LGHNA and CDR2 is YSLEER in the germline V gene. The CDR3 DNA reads TGCGCCAGCAGCCATACCGGGACAGGGGGCTACGAGCAGTACTTC. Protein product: CASSHTGTGGYEQYF.

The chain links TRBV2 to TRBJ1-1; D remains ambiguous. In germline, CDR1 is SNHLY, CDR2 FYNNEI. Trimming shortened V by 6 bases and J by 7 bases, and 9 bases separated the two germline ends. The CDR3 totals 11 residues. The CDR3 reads CASRIVSEAFF. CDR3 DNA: TGTGCCAGCAGGATTGTCAGTGAAGCTTTCTTT.

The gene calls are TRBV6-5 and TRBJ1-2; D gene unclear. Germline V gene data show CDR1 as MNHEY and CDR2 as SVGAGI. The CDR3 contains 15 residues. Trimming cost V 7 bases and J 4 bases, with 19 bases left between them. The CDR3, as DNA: TGTGCCAGCACCACCATCCCCCCAGGCCTCTATGGCTACACCTTC. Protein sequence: CASTTIPPGLYGYTF.

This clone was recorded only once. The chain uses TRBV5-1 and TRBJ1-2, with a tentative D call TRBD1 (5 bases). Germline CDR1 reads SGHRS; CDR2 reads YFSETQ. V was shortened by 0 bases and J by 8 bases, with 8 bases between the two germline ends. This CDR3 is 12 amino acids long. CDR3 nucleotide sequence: TGCGCCAGCAGCTTGGACCACAGGGGCTACACCTTC. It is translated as CASSLDHRGYTF.

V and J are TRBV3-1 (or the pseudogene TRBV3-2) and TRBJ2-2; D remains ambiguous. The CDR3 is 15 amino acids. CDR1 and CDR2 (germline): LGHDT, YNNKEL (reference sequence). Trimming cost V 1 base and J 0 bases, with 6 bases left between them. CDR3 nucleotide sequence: TGTGCCAGCAGCCAAGGGGCAACGAACACCGGGGAGCTGTTTTTT. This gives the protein CASSQGATNTGELFF.

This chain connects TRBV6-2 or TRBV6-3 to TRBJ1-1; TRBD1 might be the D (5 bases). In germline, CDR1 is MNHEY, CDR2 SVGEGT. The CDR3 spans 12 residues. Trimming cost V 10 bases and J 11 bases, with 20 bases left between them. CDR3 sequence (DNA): TGTGCCACCACCCCACGGGGGGACTGGGCTTTCTTT. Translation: CATTPRGDWAFF.

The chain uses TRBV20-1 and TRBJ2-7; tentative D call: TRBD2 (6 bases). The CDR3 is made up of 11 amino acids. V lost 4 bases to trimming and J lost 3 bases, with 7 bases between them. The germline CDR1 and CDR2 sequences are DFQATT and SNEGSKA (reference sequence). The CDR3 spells CSAKTSYEQYF. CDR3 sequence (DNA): TGCAGTGCTAAGACTAGCTACGAGCAGTACTTC.

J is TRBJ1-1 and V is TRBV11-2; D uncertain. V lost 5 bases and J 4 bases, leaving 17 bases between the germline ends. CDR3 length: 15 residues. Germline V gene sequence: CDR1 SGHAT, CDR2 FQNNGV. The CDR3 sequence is CASSIPRAEGTEAFF. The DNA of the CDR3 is TGTGCCAGCAGCATACCCCGGGCGGAGGGCACTGAAGCTTTCTTT.

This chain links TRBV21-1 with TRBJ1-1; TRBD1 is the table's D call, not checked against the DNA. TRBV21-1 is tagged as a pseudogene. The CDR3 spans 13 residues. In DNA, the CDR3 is TGTGCCAGCAGCGCCCATCGAACAGGGAAGGCTTTCTTT. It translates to CASSAHRTGKAFF.

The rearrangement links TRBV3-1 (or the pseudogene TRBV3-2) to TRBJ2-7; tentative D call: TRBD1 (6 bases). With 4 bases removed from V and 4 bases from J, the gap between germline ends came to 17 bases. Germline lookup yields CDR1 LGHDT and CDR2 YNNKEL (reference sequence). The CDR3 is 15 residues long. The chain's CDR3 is CASSLGQGPLYEQYF. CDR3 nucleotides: TGTGCCAGCAGCCTCGGCCAGGGGCCTCTGTACGAGCAGTACTTC.

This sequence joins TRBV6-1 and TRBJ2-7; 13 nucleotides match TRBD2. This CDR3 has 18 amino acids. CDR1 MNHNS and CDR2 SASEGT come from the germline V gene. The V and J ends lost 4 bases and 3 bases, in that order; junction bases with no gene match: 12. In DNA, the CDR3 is TGTGCCAGCAGTGCCAACGGACTAGCGGGGGCCAATCTCTACGAGCAGTACTTC. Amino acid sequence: CASSANGLAGANLYEQYF.

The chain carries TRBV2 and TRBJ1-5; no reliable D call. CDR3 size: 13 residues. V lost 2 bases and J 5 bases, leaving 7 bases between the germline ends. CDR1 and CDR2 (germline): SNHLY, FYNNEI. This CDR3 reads CASSERVYQPQHF. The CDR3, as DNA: TGTGCCAGCAGTGAAAGAGTGTATCAGCCCCAGCATTTT.

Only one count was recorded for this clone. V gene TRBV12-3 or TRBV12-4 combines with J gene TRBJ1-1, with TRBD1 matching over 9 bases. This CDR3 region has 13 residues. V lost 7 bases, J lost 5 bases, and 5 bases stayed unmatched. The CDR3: CASTTTGGTEAFF. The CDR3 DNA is TGTGCCAGCACTACGACAGGGGGGACTGAAGCTTTCTTT.

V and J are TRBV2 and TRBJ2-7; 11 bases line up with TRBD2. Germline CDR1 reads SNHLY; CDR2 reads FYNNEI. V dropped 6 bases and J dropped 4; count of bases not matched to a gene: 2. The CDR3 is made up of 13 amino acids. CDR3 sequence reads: CASRLAGAYEQYF. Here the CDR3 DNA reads TGTGCCAGCAGACTAGCGGGAGCGTACGAGCAGTACTTC.

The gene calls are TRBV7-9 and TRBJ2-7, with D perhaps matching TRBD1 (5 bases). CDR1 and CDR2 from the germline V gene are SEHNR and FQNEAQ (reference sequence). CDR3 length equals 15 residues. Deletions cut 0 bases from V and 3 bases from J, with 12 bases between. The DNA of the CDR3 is TGTGCCAGCAGCTTAGCTGCAGGGAATTACTACGAGCAGTACTTC. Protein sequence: CASSLAAGNYYEQYF.

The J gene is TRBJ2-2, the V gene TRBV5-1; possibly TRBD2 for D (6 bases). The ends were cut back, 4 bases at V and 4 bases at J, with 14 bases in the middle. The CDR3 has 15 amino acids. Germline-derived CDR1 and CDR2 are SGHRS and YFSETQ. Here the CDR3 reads CASSGLEGPTGELFF. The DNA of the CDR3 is TGCGCCAGCAGCGGACTGGAGGGGCCCACCGGGGAGCTGTTTTTT.

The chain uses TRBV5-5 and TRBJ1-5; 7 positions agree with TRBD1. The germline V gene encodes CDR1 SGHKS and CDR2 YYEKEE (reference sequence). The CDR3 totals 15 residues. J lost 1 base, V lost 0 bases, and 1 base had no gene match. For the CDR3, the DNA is TGTGCCAGCAGCTTGGTACAGGGGAGCAATCAGCCCCAGCATTTT. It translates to CASSLVQGSNQPQHF.

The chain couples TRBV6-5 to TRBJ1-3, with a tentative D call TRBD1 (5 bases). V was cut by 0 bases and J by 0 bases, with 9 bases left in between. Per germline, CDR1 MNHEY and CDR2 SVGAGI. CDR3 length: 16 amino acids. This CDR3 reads CASSYSRDFSGNTIYF. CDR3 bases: TGTGCCAGCAGTTACTCCAGGGACTTCTCTGGAAACACCATATATTTT.

CDR3 DNA sequence: TGCGCCAGCAGAAAATCGGACAGGGAGACAACTGAAGCTTTCTTT. It translates to CASRKSDRETTEAFF. The chain employs TRBV5-1 and TRBJ1-1; 8 nucleotides agree with TRBD1. This CDR3 has 15 amino acids. V was clipped by 5 bases and J by 5 bases; unmatched bases: 11. CDR1 and CDR2 (germline): SGHRS, YFSETQ. Full variable domain (rest looked up from reference TRBV5-1 and TRBJ1-1): KAGVTQTPRYLIKTRGQQVTLSCSPISGHRSVSWYQQTPGQGLQFLFEYFSETQRNKGNFPGRFSGRQFSNSRSEMNVSTLELGDSALYLCASRKSDRETTEAFFGQGTRLTVV.

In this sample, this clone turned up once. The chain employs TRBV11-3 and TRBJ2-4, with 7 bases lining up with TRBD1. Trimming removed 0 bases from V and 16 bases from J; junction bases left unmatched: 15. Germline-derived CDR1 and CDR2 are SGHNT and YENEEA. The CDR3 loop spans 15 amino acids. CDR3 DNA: TGTGCCAGCAGCTTAGATCTCCAGGTAGGGGGCCTCTTTTACTTC. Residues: CASSLDLQVGGLFYF.